The 29 T cell receptor beta chains below all came from one sample that was sequenced in a study of shared clonotypes between healthy human individuals. The repertoire was sequenced with immunoSEQ multiplex PCR; TCRdb's copy has only in-frame clones and lacks some. Among millions of clones listed, over 85% were seen once. Sequencing was performed on naive CD4+ T cells sorted from blood. This sample's subset: CD45RA+ positively selected. The receptors shown here come from a young man in good health.

This sequence joins TRBV13 and TRBJ2-5; 10 bases align to TRBD1. TRBJ2-7 matches the DNA end more closely, so the J call is doubtful. The CDR3 runs to 13 residues. CDR1 PRHDT and CDR2 FYEKMQ come from the germline V gene (reference sequence). The CDR3: CASSLDRGYEQYF. In DNA form, the CDR3 reads TGTGCCAGCAGCTTGGACAGGGGGTACGAGCAGTACTTC.

The chain recombines TRBV6-1 with TRBJ1-5; no clear D gene. The CDR3 extends over 12 amino acids. V gave up 6 bases and J gave up 2 bases, with 5 bases separating them. The V gene's germline CDR1 is MNHNS and CDR2 SASEGT. The CDR3 loop reads CASRLGNQPQHF. DNA for the CDR3: TGTGCCAGCAGATTGGGCAATCAGCCCCAGCATTTT.

The CDR3 loop is CASKPQSSGSYEQYF. In nucleotides, the CDR3 is TGTGCCAGCAAACCCCAAAGCAGCGGATCCTACGAGCAGTACTTC. The rearrangement joins TRBV27 to TRBJ2-7; the D gene is possibly TRBD2 (5 bases). Trimming took off 7 bases at V and 1 base at J, with 17 bases between the two ends. The CDR3 is 15 residues long. The germline gives CDR1 MNHEY, CDR2 SMNVEV (reference sequence).

The chain combines TRBV6-5 with TRBJ1-6; 7 nucleotides line up with TRBD1. This CDR3 is built from 14 residues. Looked up from germline, CDR1 is MNHEY and CDR2 is SVGAGI. The V segment lost 2 bases and the J segment 7 bases; nucleotides outside the gene matches: 2. CDR3 DNA: TGTGCCAGCAGTTACATGACAGGGAATTCACCCCTCCACTTT. Translation: CASSYMTGNSPLHF.

This chain connects TRBV6-5 to TRBJ1-2; D gene unclear. The CDR3 length is 14 residues. Germline V gene lookup returns CDR1 MNHEY and CDR2 SVGAGI. Deletions cut 5 bases from V and 2 bases from J, with 12 bases between. CDR3 in DNA: TGTGCCAGCAGTCCCCACGGGCTAAACTATGGCTACACCTTC. It specifies CASSPHGLNYGYTF.

About this clone: Other DNA sequences in this sample translate to the same CDR3. The gene calls are TRBV7-2 and TRBJ2-1; TRBD2 aligns across 10 bases. This CDR3 spans 13 amino acids. The ends lost 4 bases at V and 6 bases at J; junction bases unmatched: 0. Germline loops: CDR1 SGHTA, CDR2 FQGNSA. The CDR3 sequence is CASSWTSGNEQFF. The CDR3 nucleotides are TGTGCCAGCAGCTGGACTAGCGGCAATGAGCAGTTCTTC.

The J gene is TRBJ1-2, the V gene TRBV5-6, with 7 bases fitting TRBD1. The V segment lost 4 bases and the J segment 4 bases; nucleotides outside the gene matches: 4. CDR1 and CDR2 (germline): SGHDT, YYEEEE. CDR3 length: 13 residues. The CDR3 here is CASSRWDSYGYTF. The CDR3 DNA reads as TGTGCCAGCAGCCGCTGGGACAGCTATGGCTACACCTTC.

The chain joins TRBV29-1 to TRBJ2-7; D unclear. The CDR3 has 13 residues. CDR1 SQVTM and CDR2 ANQGSEA come from the germline V gene. Trimming took 2 bases from V and 2 from J, leaving 10 bases between them. CDR3 bases: TGCAGCGTTGAACGGCAGGCCCCCTACGAGCAGTACTTC. Translation: CSVERQAPYEQYF.

The chain joins TRBV11-2 to TRBJ2-7; weak D call: TRBD2 (5 bases). Germline CDR1 and CDR2: SGHAT and FQNNGV. The CDR3 extends over 14 amino acids. Trimming removed 1 base from V and 6 bases from J, with 13 bases in between. CDR3 nucleotides: TGTGCCAGCAGCTTAGGGGAGTATGTGGGCGAGCAGTACTTC. The encoded protein is CASSLGEYVGEQYF.

This clone was seen a handful of times. The chain links TRBV6-5 to TRBJ1-4; D unclear. V dropped 8 bases and J dropped 3 bases, with 4 bases sitting between them. CDR3 size: 11 residues. Germline V gene lookup returns CDR1 MNHEY and CDR2 SVGAGI. CDR3 coding DNA: TGTGCCAGCTACGCTAATGAAAAACTGTTTTTT. It encodes CASYANEKLFF.

This sequence joins TRBV5-1 and TRBJ1-1; 7 bases match TRBD1. The germline V gene encodes CDR1 SGHRS and CDR2 YFSETQ. The CDR3 length is 14 residues. Trimming cost V 1 base and J 5 bases; bases outside gene matches: 5. The CDR3 spells CASSLTQGSTEAFF. The CDR3 bases are TGCGCCAGCAGCTTGACACAGGGGAGTACTGAAGCTTTCTTT.

The chain carries TRBV28 and TRBJ1-5, with D possibly TRBD1 on 6 matching bases. Per the germline V gene, CDR1 is MDHEN and CDR2 is SYDVKM. Trimming took off 6 bases at V and 6 bases at J, with 12 bases between the two ends. This CDR3 is 13 amino acids long. The DNA of the CDR3 is TGTGCCAGCAGATCCCCAGGGGTTCAGCCCCAGCATTTT. Translated: CASRSPGVQPQHF.

This clone has only a few counts. The chain combines TRBV19 with TRBJ1-1, with 7 positions matching TRBD1. There are 14 residues in the CDR3. V gave up 3 bases and J gave up 10 bases; unmatched junction bases: 11. Germline CDR1 is LNHDA and CDR2 is SQIVND (reference sequence). CDR3 amino acids: CASSITTGPWGAFF. DNA for the CDR3: TGTGCCAGTAGTATTACGACAGGGCCCTGGGGAGCTTTCTTT.

The rearrangement links TRBV6-1 to TRBJ2-3; 7 bases line up with TRBD2. From germline, CDR1 is MNHNS and CDR2 SASEGT. This CDR3 region has 15 residues. V trimming: 7 bases; J trimming: 0 bases; junction bases outside the gene matches: 7. The CDR3 reads CASNEIGGSTDTQYF. In DNA form, the CDR3 reads TGTGCCAGCAACGAGATCGGGGGGAGCACAGATACGCAGTATTTT.

The CDR3 sequence is CASSLGELGPQFF. In nucleotides, the CDR3 is TGTGCCAGCAGCTTAGGAGAGCTGGGACCCCAGTTCTTC. The chain employs TRBV7-2 and TRBJ2-1; either TRBD1 or TRBD2 may supply D (5 bases each). V lost 1 base and J 13 bases, leaving 14 bases between the germline ends. Germline values: CDR1 SGHTA, CDR2 FQGNSA. The CDR3 loop spans 13 amino acids.

This chain links TRBV7-6 with TRBJ2-3, with 7 bases that match TRBD2. V lost 2 bases, J lost 0 bases, and 2 bases stayed unmatched. The CDR3 loop spans 15 amino acids. The germline CDR1 and CDR2 sequences are SGHVS and FNYEAQ. CDR3 nucleotides: TGTGCCAGCAGCTTAAGTAGCGGGAGCACAGATACGCAGTATTTT. Its translation: CASSLSSGSTDTQYF.

Points on this clone: Other DNA sequences in this sample translate to the same CDR3. This chain connects TRBV18 to TRBJ2-5, with unresolved D. The CDR3 has 12 amino acids. Between the trimmed V and J ends, which lost 3 bases and 2 bases, there was a span of 4 bases. Germline-derived CDR1 and CDR2 are KGHSH and LQKENI. In DNA, the CDR3 is TGTGCCAGCTCACCGGGACAAGAGACCCAGTACTTC. Amino acid sequence: CASSPGQETQYF.

Concerning this clone: Other DNA sequences within the sample encode an identical CDR3. This chain connects TRBV6-5 to TRBJ1-1; D perhaps matches TRBD1 (5 bases). Trimming cost V 5 bases and J 3 bases, with 10 bases left between them. CDR1 is MNHEY, CDR2 SVGAGI, per germline. The CDR3 is 13 amino acids. In DNA, the CDR3 is TGTGCCAGCAGTAGGGGTAGGGACACTGAAGCTTTCTTT. It is translated as CASSRGRDTEAFF.

The chain joins TRBV5-1 to TRBJ1-5, with D perhaps matching TRBD1 (5 bases). Trimming left V 0 bases short and J 6 bases short, with 19 bases between. The CDR3 runs to 17 residues. Germline V gives CDR1 SGHRS, CDR2 YFSETQ. The CDR3 protein is CASSLAPVAGGTQPQHF. In DNA, the CDR3 is TGCGCCAGCAGCTTGGCCCCGGTCGCCGGGGGGACTCAGCCCCAGCATTTT.

The chain employs TRBV4-2 and TRBJ1-1, with 7 nucleotides matching TRBD1. CDR1 is LGHNA and CDR2 is YNFKEQ in the germline V gene. This CDR3 is 16 amino acids long. With V trimmed by 1 base and J by 10 bases, 15 bases remained unmatched. The CDR3 DNA reads as TGTGCCAGCAGCCAAGCGGTCCAGGGGGGCCTCGGTAGAGCTTTCTTT. Amino acids: CASSQAVQGGLGRAFF.

This clone appeared once. This chain links TRBV7-2 with TRBJ2-3; 8 bases match TRBD1. This CDR3 comprises 16 residues. Germline V gene data show CDR1 as SGHTA and CDR2 as FQGNSA. Trimming took 1 base from V and 2 from J; bases not matched to a gene: 5. In nucleotides, the CDR3 is TGTGCCAGCAGCTTAGGCCAGGGGGCTAACACAGATACGCAGTATTTT. This sequence encodes CASSLGQGANTDTQYF. The entire variable domain, with the rest obtained from reference TRBV7-2 and TRBJ2-3, is as follows: GAGVSQSPSNKVTEKGKDVELRCDPISGHTALYWYRQSLGQGLEFLIYFQGNSAPDKSGLPSDRFSAERTGGSVSTLTIQRTQQEDSAVYLCASSLGQGANTDTQYFGPGTRLTVL.

The chain couples TRBV16 to TRBJ2-7, with 9 bases fitting TRBD1. The ends lost 5 bases at V and 1 base at J; junction bases unmatched: 9. In germline, CDR1 is KGHSY, CDR2 FQNENV. CDR3 size: 16 residues. The CDR3 loop reads CASSDRTGAKSYEQYF. In DNA, the CDR3 is TGTGCCAGCAGCGACCGGACAGGGGCCAAATCCTACGAGCAGTACTTC. Combining the CDR3 with reference TRBV16 and TRBJ2-7 gives the whole variable domain GEEVAQTPKHLVRGEGQKAKLYCAPIKGHSYVFWYQQVLKNEFKFLISFQNENVFDETGMPKERFSAKCLPNSPCSLEIQATKLEDSAVYFCASSDRTGAKSYEQYFGPGTRLTVT.

The rearrangement uses TRBV5-1 and TRBJ1-6; TRBD1 matches at 10 bases. V gave up 2 bases and J gave up 10 bases; unmatched junction bases: 6. Germline V gene lookup returns CDR1 SGHRS and CDR2 YFSETQ. CDR3 length: 15 residues. The CDR3 loop is CASSLMGQGRSPLHF. The DNA of the CDR3 is TGCGCCAGCAGCTTAATGGGACAGGGGAGGTCACCCCTCCACTTT. The whole variable domain, filled in from reference TRBV5-1 and TRBJ1-6, reads KAGVTQTPRYLIKTRGQQVTLSCSPISGHRSVSWYQQTPGQGLQFLFEYFSETQRNKGNFPGRFSGRQFSNSRSEMNVSTLELGDSALYLCASSLMGQGRSPLHFGNGTRLTVT.

This chain connects TRBV9 to TRBJ1-1; the D is unclear. Germline V lookup: CDR1 SGDLS, CDR2 YYNGEE. The CDR3 is 14 residues long. V dropped 0 bases and J dropped 4 bases, with 10 bases sitting between them. Here the CDR3 DNA reads TGTGCCAGCAGCGTAGGCCATCCTTCCACTGAAGCTTTCTTT. It specifies CASSVGHPSTEAFF.

The rearrangement links TRBV10-2 to TRBJ2-2, with 8 bases that match TRBD1. The V segment lost 8 bases and the J segment 1 base; nucleotides outside the gene matches: 3. CDR3 size: 14 residues. Per germline, CDR1 WSHSY and CDR2 SAAADI. CDR3 sequence: CASGQGRNTGELFF. The CDR3 bases are TGCGCCAGCGGACAGGGAAGGAACACCGGGGAGCTGTTTTTT.

The J gene is TRBJ2-7, the V gene TRBV6-1, with D tentatively TRBD2 (5 bases). This CDR3 contains 13 residues. Trimming took 5 bases from V and 2 from J, leaving 10 bases between them. From germline, CDR1 is MNHNS and CDR2 SASEGT. CDR3 nucleotide sequence: TGTGCCAGCAGTCAAGAGGGAGCCTACGAGCAGTACTTC. This encodes CASSQEGAYEQYF.

The V and J genes are TRBV2 and TRBJ2-1; 9 bases are a match to TRBD1. CDR1 is SNHLY and CDR2 is FYNNEI in the germline V gene. With 7 bases clipped from V and 7 bases from J, the junction kept 5 bases outside the gene matches. The CDR3 has 13 residues. In DNA, the CDR3 is TGTGCCAGCAACCCACAGGGGGCTAATGAGCAGTTCTTC. Its protein product is CASNPQGANEQFF.

The chain joins TRBV19 to TRBJ2-1; TRBD1 agrees at 8 bases. The germline CDR1 and CDR2 sequences are LNHDA and SQIVND (reference sequence). Losses at the gene ends were 3 bases for V and 7 bases for J; bases not matched to a gene: 5. This CDR3 is built from 14 residues. The CDR3 coding sequence is TGTGCCAGTAGTATCTGGACAGGGCCGAATGAGCAGTTCTTC. Protein sequence: CASSIWTGPNEQFF.

About this clone: The sample has other DNA sequences that encode this CDR3 too. The chain couples TRBV5-1 to TRBJ2-2; 8 bases map to TRBD1. The ends lost 5 bases at V and 6 bases at J; junction bases unmatched: 9. From germline, CDR1 is SGHRS and CDR2 YFSETQ. The CDR3 has 15 residues. The CDR3 DNA follows: TGCGCCAGCAGTCCAGCCCAGGGGGCCGCCGGGGAGCTGTTTTTT. It is translated as CASSPAQGAAGELFF.